This section outlines one T cell receptor (beta chain) sequence together with its context. Its target is not known. Germline V lookup: CDR1 DFQATT, CDR2 SNEGSKA (reference sequence). V was clipped by 2 bases and J by 3 bases; unmatched bases: 6. This CDR3 comprises 15 residues. This sample is part of a study of T cell repertoires in cytomegalovirus infection. TCRdb processed the reads anew with MiXCR; each CDR3 protein has one entry. The repertoire consists of 45,000 to 60,000 distinct CDR3 sequences, with around 18% occurring once and the leading ten covering 60% to 65%. V usage is TRBV20-1 and J usage is TRBJ2-7, with 11 bases identical to TRBD1. The sequencing used CD8+ T cells from cultured PBMCs, collected from culture after CMV antigen stimulation. The TCR was taken from a human donor in good health (CMV status not recorded). Some clones in this sample may be carry-over from other donors' samples. The DNA of the CDR3 is TGCAGTGCTAGATCGGGACAGGGGGAGGACTACGAGCAGTACTTC. Amino acid sequence: CSARSGQGEDYEQYF.